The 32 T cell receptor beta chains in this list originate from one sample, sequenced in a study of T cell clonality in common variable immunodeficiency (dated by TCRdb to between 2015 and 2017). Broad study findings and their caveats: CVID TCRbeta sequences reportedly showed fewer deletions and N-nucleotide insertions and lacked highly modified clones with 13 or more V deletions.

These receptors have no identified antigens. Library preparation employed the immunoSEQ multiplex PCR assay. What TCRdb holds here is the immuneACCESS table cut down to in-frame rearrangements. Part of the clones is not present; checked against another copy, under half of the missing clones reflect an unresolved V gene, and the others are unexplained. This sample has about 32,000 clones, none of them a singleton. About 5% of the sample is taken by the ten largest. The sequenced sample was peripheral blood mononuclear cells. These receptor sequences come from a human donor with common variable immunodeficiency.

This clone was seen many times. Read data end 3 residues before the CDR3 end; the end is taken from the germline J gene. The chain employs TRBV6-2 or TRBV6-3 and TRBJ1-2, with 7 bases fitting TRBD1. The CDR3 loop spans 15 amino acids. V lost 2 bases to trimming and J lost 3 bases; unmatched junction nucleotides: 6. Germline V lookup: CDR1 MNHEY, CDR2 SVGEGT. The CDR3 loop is CASSYTKDRDYGYTF. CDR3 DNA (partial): TGTGCCAGCAGTTACACTAAAGACAGGGACTATGGC.

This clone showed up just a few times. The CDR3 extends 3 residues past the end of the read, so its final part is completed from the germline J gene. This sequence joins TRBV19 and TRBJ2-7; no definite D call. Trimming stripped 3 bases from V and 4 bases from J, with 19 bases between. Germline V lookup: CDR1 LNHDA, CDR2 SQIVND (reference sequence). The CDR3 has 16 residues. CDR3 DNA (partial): TGTGCCAGTAGTATTGGCTCAAGGCAGGCGAGTTACGAG. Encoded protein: CASSIGSRQASYE. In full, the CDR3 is CASSIGSRQASYEQYF.

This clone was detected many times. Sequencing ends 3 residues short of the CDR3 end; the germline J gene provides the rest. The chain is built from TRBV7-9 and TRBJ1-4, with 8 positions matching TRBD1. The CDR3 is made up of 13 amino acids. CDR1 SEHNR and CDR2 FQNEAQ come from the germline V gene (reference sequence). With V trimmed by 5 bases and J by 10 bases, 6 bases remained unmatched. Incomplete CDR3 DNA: TGTGCCAGCAGCCCTAACAGGGGGGGAAAA. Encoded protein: CASSPNRGGK. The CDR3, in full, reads CASSPNRGGKLFF.

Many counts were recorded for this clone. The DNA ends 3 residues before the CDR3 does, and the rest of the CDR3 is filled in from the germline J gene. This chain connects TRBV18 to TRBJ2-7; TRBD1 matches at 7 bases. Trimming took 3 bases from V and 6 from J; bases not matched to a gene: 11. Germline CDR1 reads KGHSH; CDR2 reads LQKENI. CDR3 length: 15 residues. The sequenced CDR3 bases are TGTGCCAGCTCACCCCTGGACAGTCGGGACAGCGAG. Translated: CASSPLDSRDSE. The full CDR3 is CASSPLDSRDSEQYF.

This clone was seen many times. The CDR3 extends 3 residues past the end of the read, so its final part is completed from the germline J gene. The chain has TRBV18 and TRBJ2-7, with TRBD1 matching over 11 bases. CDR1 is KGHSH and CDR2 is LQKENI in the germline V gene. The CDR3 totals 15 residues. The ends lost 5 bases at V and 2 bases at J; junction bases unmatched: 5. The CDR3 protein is CASSTGTGGTYEQYF. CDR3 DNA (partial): TGTGCCAGCTCAACCGGGACAGGGGGGACCTACGAG.

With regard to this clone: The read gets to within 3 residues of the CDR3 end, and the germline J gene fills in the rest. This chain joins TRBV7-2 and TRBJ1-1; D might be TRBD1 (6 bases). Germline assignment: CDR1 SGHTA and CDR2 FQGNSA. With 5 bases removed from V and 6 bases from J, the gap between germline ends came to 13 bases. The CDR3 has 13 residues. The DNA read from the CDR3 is TGTGCCAGCAGCCTAACAGGGCGGGCTGAA. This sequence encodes CASSLTGRAE. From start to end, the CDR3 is CASSLTGRAEAFF.

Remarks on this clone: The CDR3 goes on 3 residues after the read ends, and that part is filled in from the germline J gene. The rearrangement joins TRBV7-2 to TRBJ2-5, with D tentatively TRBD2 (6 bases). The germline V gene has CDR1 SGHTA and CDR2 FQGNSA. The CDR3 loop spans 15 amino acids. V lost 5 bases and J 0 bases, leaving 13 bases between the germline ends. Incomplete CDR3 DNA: TGTGCCAGCAGCCACCGGACTACTTACCAAGAGACC. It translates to CASSHRTTYQET. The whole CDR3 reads CASSHRTTYQETQYF.

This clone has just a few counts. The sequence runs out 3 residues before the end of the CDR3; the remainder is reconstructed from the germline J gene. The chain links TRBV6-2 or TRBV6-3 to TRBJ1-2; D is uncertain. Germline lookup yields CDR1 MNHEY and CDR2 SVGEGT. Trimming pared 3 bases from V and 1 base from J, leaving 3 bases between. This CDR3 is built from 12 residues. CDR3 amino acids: CASSYINYGYTF. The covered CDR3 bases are TGTGCCAGCAGTTATATTAACTATGGC.

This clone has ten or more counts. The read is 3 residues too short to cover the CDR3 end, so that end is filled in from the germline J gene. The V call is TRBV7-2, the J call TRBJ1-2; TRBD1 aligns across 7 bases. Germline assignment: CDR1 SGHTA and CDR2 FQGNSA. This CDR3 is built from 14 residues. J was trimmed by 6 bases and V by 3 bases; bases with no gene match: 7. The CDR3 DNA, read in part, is TGTGCCAGCAGCTTCTTCGGGACAGAAGATGGC. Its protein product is CASSFFGTEDG. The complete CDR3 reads CASSFFGTEDGYTF.

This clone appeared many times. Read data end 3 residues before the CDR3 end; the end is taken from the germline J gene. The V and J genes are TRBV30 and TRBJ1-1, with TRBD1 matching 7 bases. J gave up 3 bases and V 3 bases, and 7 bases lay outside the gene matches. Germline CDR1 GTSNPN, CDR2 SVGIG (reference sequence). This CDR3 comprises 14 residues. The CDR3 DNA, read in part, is TGTGCCTGGAGGGCAGGGGGGACCCACACTGAA. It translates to CAWRAGGTHTE. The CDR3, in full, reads CAWRAGGTHTEAFF. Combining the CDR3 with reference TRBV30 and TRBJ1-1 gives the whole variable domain SQTIHQWPATLVQPVGSPLSLECTVEGTSNPNLYWYRQAAGRGLQLLFYSVGIGQISSEVPQNLSASRPQDRQFILSSKKLLLSDSGFYLCAWRAGGTHTEAFFGQGTRLTVV.

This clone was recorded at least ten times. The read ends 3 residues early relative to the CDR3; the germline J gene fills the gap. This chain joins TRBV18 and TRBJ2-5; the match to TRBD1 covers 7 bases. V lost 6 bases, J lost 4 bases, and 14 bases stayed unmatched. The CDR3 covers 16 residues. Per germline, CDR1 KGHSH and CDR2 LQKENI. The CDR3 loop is CASSRQGNTQGETQYF. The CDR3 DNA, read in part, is TGTGCCAGCTCCAGACAGGGAAATACTCAGGGAGAGACC. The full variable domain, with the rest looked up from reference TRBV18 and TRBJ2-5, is NAGVMQNPRHLVRRRGQEARLRCSPMKGHSHVYWYRQLPEEGLKFMVYLQKENIIDESGMPKERFSAEFPKEGPSILRIQQVVRGDSAAYFCASSRQGNTQGETQYFGPGTRLLVL.

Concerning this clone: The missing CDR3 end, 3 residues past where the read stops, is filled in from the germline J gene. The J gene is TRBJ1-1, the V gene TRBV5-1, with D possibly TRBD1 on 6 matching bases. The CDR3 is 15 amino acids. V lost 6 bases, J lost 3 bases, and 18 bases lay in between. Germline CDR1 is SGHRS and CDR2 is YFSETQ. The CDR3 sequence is CASTVQGIGYTEAFF. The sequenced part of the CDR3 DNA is TGCGCCAGCACAGTACAGGGCATTGGGTACACTGAA. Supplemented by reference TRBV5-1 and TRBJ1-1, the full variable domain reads KAGVTQTPRYLIKTRGQQVTLSCSPISGHRSVSWYQQTPGQGLQFLFEYFSETQRNKGNFPGRFSGRQFSNSRSEMNVSTLELGDSALYLCASTVQGIGYTEAFFGQGTRLTVV.

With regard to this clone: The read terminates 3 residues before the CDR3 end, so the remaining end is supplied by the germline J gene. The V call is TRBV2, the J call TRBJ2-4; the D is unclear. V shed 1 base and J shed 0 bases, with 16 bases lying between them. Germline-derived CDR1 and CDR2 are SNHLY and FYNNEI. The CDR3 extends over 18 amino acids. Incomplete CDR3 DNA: TGTGCCAGCAGTGAAGATTTTCCGAAACTTCTAGCCAAAAACATT. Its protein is CASSEDFPKLLAKNI. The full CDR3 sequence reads CASSEDFPKLLAKNIQYF.

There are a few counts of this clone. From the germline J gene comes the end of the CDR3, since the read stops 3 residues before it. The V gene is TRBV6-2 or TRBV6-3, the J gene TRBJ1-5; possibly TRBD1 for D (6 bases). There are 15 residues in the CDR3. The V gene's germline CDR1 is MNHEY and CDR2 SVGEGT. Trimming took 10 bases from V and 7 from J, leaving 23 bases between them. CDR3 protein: CATDTGLGFGQPQHF. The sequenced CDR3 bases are TGTGCCACCGACACAGGGTTGGGTTTTGGGCAGCCC.

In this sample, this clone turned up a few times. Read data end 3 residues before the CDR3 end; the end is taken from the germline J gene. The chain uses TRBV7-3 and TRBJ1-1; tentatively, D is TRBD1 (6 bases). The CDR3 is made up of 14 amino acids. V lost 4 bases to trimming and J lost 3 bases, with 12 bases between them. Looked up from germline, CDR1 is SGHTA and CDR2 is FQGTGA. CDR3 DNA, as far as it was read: TGTGCCAGCAGCTCACCGGACAGATACACTGAA. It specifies CASSSPDRYTE. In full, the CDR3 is CASSSPDRYTEAFF.

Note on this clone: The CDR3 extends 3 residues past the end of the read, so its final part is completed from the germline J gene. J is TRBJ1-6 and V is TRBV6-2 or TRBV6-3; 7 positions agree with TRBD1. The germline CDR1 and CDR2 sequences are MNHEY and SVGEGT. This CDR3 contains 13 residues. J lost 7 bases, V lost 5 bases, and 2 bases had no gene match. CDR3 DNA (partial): TGTGCCAGCAGTCTGGACAGGAATTCACCC. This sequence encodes CASSLDRNSP. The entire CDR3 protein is CASSLDRNSPLHF.

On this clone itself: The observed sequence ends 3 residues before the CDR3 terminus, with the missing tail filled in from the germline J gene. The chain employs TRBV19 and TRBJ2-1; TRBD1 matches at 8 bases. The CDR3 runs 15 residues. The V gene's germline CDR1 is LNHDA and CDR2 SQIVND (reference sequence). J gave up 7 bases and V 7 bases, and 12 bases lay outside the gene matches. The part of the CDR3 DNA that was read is TGTGCCAGTATCCCGTCAGGACAGGGATATAATGAG. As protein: CASIPSGQGYNE. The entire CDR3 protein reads CASIPSGQGYNEQFF.

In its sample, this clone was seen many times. The CDR3 protein is CASRIPSYGNTEAFF. The DNA read from the CDR3 is TGTGCCAGTAGAATCCCGTCTTACGGGAACACTGAA. The chain has TRBV19 and TRBJ1-1, with D unclear. The read finishes 3 residues shy of the CDR3 end, and the germline J gene is used to complete it. V was trimmed by 6 bases and J by 1 base, leaving 15 bases between them. Germline V lookup: CDR1 LNHDA, CDR2 SQIVND (reference sequence). The length of the CDR3 is 15 residues.

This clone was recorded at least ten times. CDR3 DNA (partial): TGTGCCAGCAGTGACGGGACAGGGAAAAAAGATAACCAAGAGACC. Translated: CASSDGTGKKDNQET. Given in full, the CDR3 is CASSDGTGKKDNQETQYF. The V gene is TRBV6-4, the J gene TRBJ2-5; TRBD1 aligns across 9 bases. The sequenced fragment ends 3 residues before the CDR3 boundary, so the rest is inferred from the germline J gene. The V segment lost 2 bases and the J segment 0 bases; nucleotides outside the gene matches: 10. Germline CDR1 and CDR2: MRHNA and SNTAGT. CDR3 length: 18 residues.

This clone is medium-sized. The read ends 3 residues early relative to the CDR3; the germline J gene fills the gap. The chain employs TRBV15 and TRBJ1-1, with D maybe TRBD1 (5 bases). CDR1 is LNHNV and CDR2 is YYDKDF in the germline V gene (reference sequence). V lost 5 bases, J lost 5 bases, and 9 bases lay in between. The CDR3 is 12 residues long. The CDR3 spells CATSSRQTEAFF. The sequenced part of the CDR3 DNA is TGTGCCACCAGCTCTCGACAGACTGAA. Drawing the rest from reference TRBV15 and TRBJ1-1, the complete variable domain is DAMVIQNPRYQVTQFGKPVTLSCSQTLNHNVMYWYQQKSSQAPKLLFHYYDKDFNNEADTPDNFQSRRPNTSFCFLDIRSPGLGDTAMYLCATSSRQTEAFFGQGTRLTVV.

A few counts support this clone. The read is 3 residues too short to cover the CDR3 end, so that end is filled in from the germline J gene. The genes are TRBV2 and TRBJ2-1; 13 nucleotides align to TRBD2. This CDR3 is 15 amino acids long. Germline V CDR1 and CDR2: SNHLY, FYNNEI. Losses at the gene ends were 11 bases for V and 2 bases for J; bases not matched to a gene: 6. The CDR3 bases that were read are TGTGCCGGAGACGGGACTAGCGGGACCTACAATGAG. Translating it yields CAGDGTSGTYNE. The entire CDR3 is CAGDGTSGTYNEQFF.

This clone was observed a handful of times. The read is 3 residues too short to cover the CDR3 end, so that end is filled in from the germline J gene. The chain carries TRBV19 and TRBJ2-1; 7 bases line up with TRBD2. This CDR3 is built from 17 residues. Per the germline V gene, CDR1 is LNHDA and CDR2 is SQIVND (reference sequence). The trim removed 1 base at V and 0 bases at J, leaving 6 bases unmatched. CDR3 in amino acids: CASSIGLAVISYNEQFF. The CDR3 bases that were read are TGTGCCAGTAGTATAGGGCTAGCGGTTATCTCCTACAATGAG.

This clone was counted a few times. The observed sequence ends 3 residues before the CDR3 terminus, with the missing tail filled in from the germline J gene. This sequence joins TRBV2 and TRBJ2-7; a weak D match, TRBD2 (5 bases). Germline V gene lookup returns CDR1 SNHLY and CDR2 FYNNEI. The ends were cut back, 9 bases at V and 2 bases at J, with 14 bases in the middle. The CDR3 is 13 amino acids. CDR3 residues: CASFRGAAYEQYF. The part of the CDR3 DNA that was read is TGTGCCAGTTTTCGGGGAGCTGCCTACGAG.

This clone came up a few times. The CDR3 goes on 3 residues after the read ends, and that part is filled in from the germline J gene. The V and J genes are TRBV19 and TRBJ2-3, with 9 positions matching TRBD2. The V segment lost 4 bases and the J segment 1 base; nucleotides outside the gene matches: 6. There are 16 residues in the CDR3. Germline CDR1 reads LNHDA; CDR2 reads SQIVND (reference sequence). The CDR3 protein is CASSSGGAGGTDTQYF. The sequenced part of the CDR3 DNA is TGTGCCAGTAGTAGCGGGGGGGCCGGAGGCACAGATACG.

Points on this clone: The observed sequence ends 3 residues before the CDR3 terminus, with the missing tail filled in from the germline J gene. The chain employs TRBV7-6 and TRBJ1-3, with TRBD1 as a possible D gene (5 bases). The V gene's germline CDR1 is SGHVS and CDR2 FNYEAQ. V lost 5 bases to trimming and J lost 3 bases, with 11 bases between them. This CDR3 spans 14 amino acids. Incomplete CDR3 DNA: TGTGCCAGCAGCGCTAGGACAAGTGGAAACACC. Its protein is CASSARTSGNT. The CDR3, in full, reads CASSARTSGNTIYF.

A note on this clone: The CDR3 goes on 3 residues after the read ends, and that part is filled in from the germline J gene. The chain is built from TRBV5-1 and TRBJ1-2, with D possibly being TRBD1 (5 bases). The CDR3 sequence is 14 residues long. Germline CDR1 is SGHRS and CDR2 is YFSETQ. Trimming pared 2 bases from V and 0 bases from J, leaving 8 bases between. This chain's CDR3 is CASSLSTANYGYTF. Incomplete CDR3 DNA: TGCGCCAGCAGCTTATCGACAGCTAACTATGGC.

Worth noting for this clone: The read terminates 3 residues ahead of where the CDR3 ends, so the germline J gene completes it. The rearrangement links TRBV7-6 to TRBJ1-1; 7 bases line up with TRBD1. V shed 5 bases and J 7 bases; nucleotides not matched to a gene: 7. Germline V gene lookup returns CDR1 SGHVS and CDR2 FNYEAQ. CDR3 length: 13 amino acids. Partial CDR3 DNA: TGTGCCAGCAGCACGGGACAGAGCCTTGAA. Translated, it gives CASSTGQSLE. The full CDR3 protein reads CASSTGQSLEAFF. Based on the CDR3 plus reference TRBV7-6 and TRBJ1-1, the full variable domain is GAGVSQSPRYKVTKRGQDVALRCDPISGHVSLYWYRQALGQGPEFLTYFNYEAQQDKSGLPNDRFSAERPEGSISTLTIQRTEQRDSAMYRCASSTGQSLEAFFGQGTRLTVV.

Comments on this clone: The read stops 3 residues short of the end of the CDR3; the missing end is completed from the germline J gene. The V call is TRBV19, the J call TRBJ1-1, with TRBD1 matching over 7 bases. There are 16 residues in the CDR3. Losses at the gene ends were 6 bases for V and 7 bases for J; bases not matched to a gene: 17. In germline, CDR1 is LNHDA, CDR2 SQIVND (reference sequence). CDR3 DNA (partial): TGTGCCAGTAGGGAAACCTTGACAGGGCGATTGGTTGAA. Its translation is CASRETLTGRLVE. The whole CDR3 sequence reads CASRETLTGRLVEAFF.

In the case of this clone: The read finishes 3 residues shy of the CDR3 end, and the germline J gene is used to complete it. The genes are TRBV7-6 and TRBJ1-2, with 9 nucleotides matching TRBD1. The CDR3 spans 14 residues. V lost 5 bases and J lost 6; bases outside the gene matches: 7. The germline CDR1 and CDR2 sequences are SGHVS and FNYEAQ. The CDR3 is CASSRTGAGDGYTF. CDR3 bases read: TGTGCCAGCAGCCGGACAGGGGCCGGAGATGGC.

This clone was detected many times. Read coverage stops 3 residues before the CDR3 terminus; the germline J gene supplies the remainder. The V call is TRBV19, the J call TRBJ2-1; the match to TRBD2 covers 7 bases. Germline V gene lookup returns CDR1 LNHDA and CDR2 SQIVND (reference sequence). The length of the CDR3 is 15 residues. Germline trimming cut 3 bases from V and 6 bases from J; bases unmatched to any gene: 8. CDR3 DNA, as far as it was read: TGTGCCAGTAGTATTGGGCTAGCGGCGACCAATGAG. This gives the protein CASSIGLAATNE. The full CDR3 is CASSIGLAATNEQFF.

This chain's CDR3 is CASQGVGVGANVLTF. CDR3 DNA (partial): TGTGCCAGTCAGGGGGTTGGGGTCGGGGCCAACGTC. The chain carries TRBV19 and TRBJ2-6; 7 bases match TRBD1. The read stops 3 residues short of the end of the CDR3; the missing end is completed from the germline J gene. The V segment lost 8 bases and the J segment 4 bases; nucleotides outside the gene matches: 8. CDR1 and CDR2 from the germline V gene are LNHDA and SQIVND (reference sequence). This CDR3 has 15 residues.

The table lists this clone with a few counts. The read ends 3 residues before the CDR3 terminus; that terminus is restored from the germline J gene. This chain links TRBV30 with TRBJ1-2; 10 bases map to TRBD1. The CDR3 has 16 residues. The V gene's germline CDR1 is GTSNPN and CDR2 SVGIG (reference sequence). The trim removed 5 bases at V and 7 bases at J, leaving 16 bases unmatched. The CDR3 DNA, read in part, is TGTGCCTGGGGAAGAAGTAAAACCGGGACAGGGGTTGGC. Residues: CAWGRSKTGTGVG. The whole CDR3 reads CAWGRSKTGTGVGYTF.